The text below deals with one TCR beta chain. There is no known antigen for this receptor. The input lacks base qualities; no much larger clone sits a single base away. These data come from a study of OX40 agonist ivuxolimab in advanced cancers. Context from the whole study: Ivuxolimab was an agonistic, fully human IgG2 monoclonal antibody directed against OX40 (CD134), a costimulatory receptor. Intravenous ivuxolimab was administered to patients every 2 weeks at six dose levels: 0.01, 0.1, 0.3, 1.5, 3 and 10 mg/kg. Among the 50 to 55 dose-escalation patients, approximately 20 had hepatocellular carcinoma, about 15 melanoma, 9 renal cell carcinoma and 9 head and neck cancer. The dose-escalation cohort was almost 85% male with a mean age of around 64 years, ranging from roughly 23 to 90. Prior anti-PD-1, anti-PD-L1 or anti-CTLA-4 therapy was permitted, and checkpoint inhibitors had been received by less than 45% of dose-escalation patients. Partial responses occurred in three dose-escalation patients, of whom one had hepatocellular carcinoma and two had cutaneous melanoma. The purpose of peripheral TCRbeta sequencing was to test whether ivuxolimab changed TCR sequence diversity and led to clonal T-cell expansion. The monotherapy dose-escalation portion (N of about 50 patients) of the phase I ivuxolimab trial is reported in the paper.

General study outcomes and caveats: Clonal expansion of both CD4+ and CD8+ blood T cells was observed from baseline to week 6 at doses 0.1 to 3.0 mg/kg. After ivuxolimab, expanded clones were on average more numerous among CD8+ T cells than among CD4+ T cells. Which antigens the clonally expanded peripheral T cells were specific for was not determined. In the 0.1-3.0 mg/kg groups, partial responders were among the patients with the lowest normalized peripheral clonal expansion, particularly in CD8+ T cells. Low levels of normalized T-cell clonal expansion were also shown by some nonresponding patients.

Genomic DNA was extracted from sorted cells for sequencing of the TCRbeta CDR3 region. The immunoSEQ Assay was used to sequence the TCRbeta CDR3 regions. TCRdb took over this immuneACCESS table, retaining in-frame rearrangements with V and J assigned. Such tables are incomplete; in checked studies, under half of the missing clones stem from an unresolved V gene, and the remainder is unexplained. Counted in this sample were 60,000 to 65,000 clones; about 83% of them appeared once. The ten largest clones capture 0.7% of the sample. Looking up the germline V gene (reference sequence) yields CDR1 LNHDA and CDR2 SQIVND. Inclusive of the bounding cysteine and phenylalanine, the CDR3 is 13 residues long. CDR3 DNA only is kept here, 39 bases in frame from base 1. Trimming removed 5 bases from V and 4 bases from J, leaving 11 bases between the germline ends. Patients with a history of autoimmune disease or receiving systemic immunosuppression were excluded from the trial. Peripheral blood for TCR sequencing was collected from all dose cohorts at baseline, on cycle 4 day 1, and on cycle 7 day 1. The samples were taken from a phase I, first-in-human, multicenter, open-label dose-escalation trial of ivuxolimab. Adults with locally advanced or metastatic head and neck squamous cell, hepatocellular, melanoma or renal cell carcinoma were enrolled in the trial. Before TCR sequencing, CD4+ T cells and CD8+ T cells were sorted from peripheral blood as separate populations.

The rearranged segments are TRBV19 and TRBJ1-1; tentative D gene TRBD1, with 6 bases matching. Here the sequenced sample was CD4+ or CD8+ T cells sorted from blood, taken in a trial of the OX40 agonist ivuxolimab. The origin of this receptor is an adult with an advanced solid tumor such as melanoma, head and neck, liver or kidney cancer. CDR3 reads: CASSVGHLTEAFF. In nucleotide form, the sequence is TGTGCCAGTAGTGTGGGACACCTCACTGAAGCTTTCTTT.